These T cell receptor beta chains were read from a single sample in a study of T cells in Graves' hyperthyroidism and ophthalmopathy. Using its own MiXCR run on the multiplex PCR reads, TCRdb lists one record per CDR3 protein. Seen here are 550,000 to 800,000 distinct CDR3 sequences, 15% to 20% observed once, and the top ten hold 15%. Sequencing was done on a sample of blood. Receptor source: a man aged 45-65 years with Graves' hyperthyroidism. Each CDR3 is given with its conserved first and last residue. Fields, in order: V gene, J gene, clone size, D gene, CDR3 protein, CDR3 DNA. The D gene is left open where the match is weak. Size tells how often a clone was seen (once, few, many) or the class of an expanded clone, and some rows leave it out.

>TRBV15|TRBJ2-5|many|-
CATSRDPYGQETQYF
TGTGCCACCAGCAGAGATCCGTACGGCCAAGAGACCCAGTACTTC
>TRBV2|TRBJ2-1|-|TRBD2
CAIGTSGAYNEQFF
TGTGCCATCGGGACTAGCGGAGCCTACAATGAGCAGTTCTTC
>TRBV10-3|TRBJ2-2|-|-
CAIKSSRQPANTGELFF
TGTGCCATCAAATCTTCGCGGCAGCCGGCGAACACCGGGGAGCTGTTTTTT
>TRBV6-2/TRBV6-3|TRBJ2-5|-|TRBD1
CASRPAVQGASHF
TGTGCCAGCAGACCAGCCGTACAGGGGGCTTCCCACTTC
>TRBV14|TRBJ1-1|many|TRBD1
CASSPWTGGNTEAFF
TGTGCCAGCAGCCCGTGGACAGGGGGAAACACTGAAGCTTTCTTT
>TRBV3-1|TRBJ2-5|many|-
CASSLKKLLQETQYF
TGTGCCAGCAGCCTCAAGAAGCTCCTACAAGAGACCCAGTACTTC
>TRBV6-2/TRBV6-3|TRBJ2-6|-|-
CASTPVEGGVLTF
TGTGCCAGCACCCCAGTGGAGGGCGGCGTCCTGACTTTC
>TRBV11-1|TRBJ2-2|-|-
CASSSSLYTGELFF
TGTGCCAGCAGCTCCTCCTTATACACCGGGGAGCTGTTTTTT
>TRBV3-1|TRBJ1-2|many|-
CASSQELLGVGGYTF
TGTGCCAGCAGCCAAGAGTTGCTGGGCGTGGGTGGCTACACCTTC
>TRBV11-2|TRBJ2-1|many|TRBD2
CASSALAGAYNEQFF
TGTGCCAGCAGCGCCCTAGCGGGAGCTTACAATGAGCAGTTCTTC
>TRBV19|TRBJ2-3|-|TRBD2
CASRTRDYRTDTQYF
TGTGCCAGTAGAACCCGGGACTACCGCACAGATACGCAGTATTTT
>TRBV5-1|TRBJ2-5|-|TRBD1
CASSIWTGAQETQYF
TGCGCCAGCAGCATCTGGACAGGGGCCCAAGAGACCCAGTACTTC
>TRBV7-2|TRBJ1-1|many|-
CASSLRTGNTEAFF
TGTGCCAGCAGCTTACGGACGGGGAACACTGAAGCTTTCTTT
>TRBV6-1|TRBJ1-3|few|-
CATQGIEGNTIYF
TGTGCCACCCAGGGGATAGAAGGAAACACCATATATTTT
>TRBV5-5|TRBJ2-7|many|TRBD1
CASSLAQDRVGEQYF
TGTGCCAGCAGCTTGGCCCAAGACAGGGTAGGCGAGCAGTACTTC
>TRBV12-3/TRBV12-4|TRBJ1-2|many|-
CASSDSPYGYTF
TGTGCCAGCAGTGATAGCCCCTATGGCTACACCTTC
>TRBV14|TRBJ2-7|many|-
CASSPFGRGGEQYF
TGTGCCAGCAGCCCCTTCGGCAGGGGTGGCGAGCAGTACTTC
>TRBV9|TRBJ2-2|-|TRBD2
CASSDPIAGGSTGELFF
TGTGCCAGCAGCGACCCAATAGCGGGAGGGAGCACCGGGGAGCTGTTTTTT
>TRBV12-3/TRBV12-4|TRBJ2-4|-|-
CASSSTGGGRAKNIQYF
TGTGCCAGCAGTTCAACAGGTGGGGGAAGGGCCAAAAACATTCAGTACTTC
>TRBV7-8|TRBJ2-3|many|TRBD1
CASRKTRPGQSTDTQYF
TGTGCCAGCAGGAAAACAAGACCGGGACAGAGCACAGATACGCAGTATTTT
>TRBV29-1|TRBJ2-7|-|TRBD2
CSVEIAGYSYEQYF
TGCAGCGTGGAAATAGCGGGTTACTCCTACGAGCAGTACTTC
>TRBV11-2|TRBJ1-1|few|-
CASSLSGGWTEAFF
TGTGCCAGCAGTTTATCGGGGGGTTGGACTGAAGCTTTCTTT
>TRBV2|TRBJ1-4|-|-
CASRADATNEKLFF
TGTGCCAGCAGGGCAGATGCAACTAATGAAAAACTGTTTTTT
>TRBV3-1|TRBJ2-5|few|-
CASSGRQIQETQYF
TGTGCCAGCAGCGGAAGACAGATTCAAGAGACCCAGTACTTC
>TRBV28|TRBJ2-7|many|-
CASNPMMGYEQYF
TGTGCCAGCAACCCGATGATGGGGTACGAGCAGTACTTC
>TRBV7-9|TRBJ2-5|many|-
CASSLAPETQYF
TGTGCCAGCAGTTTAGCTCCAGAGACCCAGTACTTC
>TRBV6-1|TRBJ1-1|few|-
CASSPENRVTEAFF
TGTGCCAGCAGTCCGGAGAACAGGGTTACTGAAGCTTTCTTT
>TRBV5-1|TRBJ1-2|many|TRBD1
CASSLNRGADGYTF
TGCGCCAGCAGCCTGAACAGGGGTGCTGATGGCTACACCTTC
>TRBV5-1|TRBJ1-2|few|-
CASSLGPEGYTF
TGCGCCAGCAGCTTGGGTCCCGAAGGCTACACCTTC
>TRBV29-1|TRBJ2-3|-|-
CSTGRGVIDTQYF
TGCAGCACTGGCAGGGGGGTGATAGATACGCAGTATTTT
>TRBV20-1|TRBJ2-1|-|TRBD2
CSARGLAGGIEQFF
TGCAGTGCTAGGGGACTAGCGGGAGGCATTGAGCAGTTCTTC
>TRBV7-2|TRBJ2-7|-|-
CASSYQVDYEQYF
TGTGCCAGCAGCTACCAGGTGGACTACGAGCAGTACTTC
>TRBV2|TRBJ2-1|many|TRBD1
CASGPGQGRSQQFF
TGTGCCAGCGGACCGGGACAGGGTCGGTCTCAGCAGTTCTTC
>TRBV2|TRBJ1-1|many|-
CASSETRGHTEAFF
TGTGCCAGCAGTGAGACACGGGGGCACACTGAAGCTTTCTTT
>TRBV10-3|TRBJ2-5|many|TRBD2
CAISESIAGGPETQYF
TGTGCCATCAGTGAGTCGATAGCGGGAGGGCCGGAGACCCAGTACTTC
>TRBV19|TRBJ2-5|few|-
CASSIRVQETQYF
TGTGCCAGTAGTATCAGGGTACAAGAGACCCAGTACTTC
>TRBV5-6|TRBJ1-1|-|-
CASSYRQPLSLNTEAFF
TGTGCCAGCAGCTATCGACAGCCCTTATCGCTGAACACTGAAGCTTTCTTT
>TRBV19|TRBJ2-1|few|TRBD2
CASSISSSGRFDEQFF
TGTGCCAGTAGTATTAGTTCTAGCGGGAGATTCGATGAGCAGTTCTTC
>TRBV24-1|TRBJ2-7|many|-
CATRDTFDYEQYF
TGTGCCACCAGAGACACCTTTGACTACGAGCAGTACTTC
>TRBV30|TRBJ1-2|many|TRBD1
CAWSSPGQGTYGYTF
TGTGCCTGGAGTTCCCCGGGACAGGGGACCTATGGCTACACCTTC
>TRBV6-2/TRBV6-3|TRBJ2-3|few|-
CASDRPFTQYF
TGTGCCTCCGATCGGCCATTCACGCAGTATTTT
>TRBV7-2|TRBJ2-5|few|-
CASSLLRAGQKGTQYF
TGTGCCAGCAGCTTATTGCGAGCGGGCCAAAAAGGGACCCAGTACTTC
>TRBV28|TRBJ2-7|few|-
CASSSGQISNEQYF
TGTGCCAGCAGTTCGGGACAAATATCCAACGAGCAGTACTTC